A selection of T cell receptor beta chains follows, all from one sample in a study of T cell responses to AZD1222 COVID-19 vaccine. Profiled with immunoSEQ multiplex PCR; TCRdb holds only in-frame clones, not every one. The sample includes fewer than 150,000 clones, roughly 89% of them seen just once. The sequencing here drew on peripheral blood, taken on day 0 of AZD1222 vaccination. The receptors here all came from an adult in good health. CDR3s include the opening cysteine and the closing phenylalanine or tryptophan. Fields, in order: clone size, D gene, V gene, J gene, CDR3 protein, CDR3 DNA. A D gene is named only where the DNA matches it firmly. Some rows have no size entry. The others give once, few or many, or a class for an expanded clone.

abundance: -; d_gene: TRBD1; v_gene: TRBV19; j_gene: TRBJ1-2; CDR3aa: CASIRQGSSNYGYTF; CDR3nt: TGTGCCAGTATTCGACAGGGGAGTTCGAACTATGGCTACACCTTC
abundance: -; d_gene: -; v_gene: TRBV15; j_gene: TRBJ2-1; CDR3aa: CATSRDSGEIGNEQFF; CDR3nt: TGTGCCACCAGCAGAGATTCGGGGGAAATAGGCAATGAGCAGTTCTTC
abundance: -; d_gene: -; v_gene: TRBV19; j_gene: TRBJ2-2; CDR3aa: CASTLDGSANTGELFF; CDR3nt: TGTGCCAGTACCCTGGATGGGTCAGCGAACACCGGGGAGCTGTTTTTT
abundance: once; d_gene: -; v_gene: TRBV18; j_gene: TRBJ1-4; CDR3aa: CASSPGLNEKLFF; CDR3nt: TGTGCCAGCTCACCAGGGCTTAATGAAAAACTGTTTTTT
abundance: -; d_gene: -; v_gene: TRBV20-1; j_gene: TRBJ2-1; CDR3aa: CSAYAPDEQFF; CDR3nt: TGCAGTGCTTATGCCCCGGATGAGCAGTTCTTC
abundance: once; d_gene: -; v_gene: TRBV5-4; j_gene: TRBJ1-1; CDR3aa: CASSPDPGKLNTEAFF; CDR3nt: TGTGCCAGCAGCCCGGATCCAGGGAAGCTGAACACTGAAGCTTTCTTT
abundance: -; d_gene: -; v_gene: TRBV25-1; j_gene: TRBJ2-1; CDR3aa: CASSGRYNEQFF; CDR3nt: TGTGCCAGCAGTGGAAGGTACAATGAGCAGTTCTTC
abundance: few; d_gene: -; v_gene: TRBV5-4; j_gene: TRBJ1-4; CDR3aa: CASSLGGGTNEKLFF; CDR3nt: TGTGCCAGCAGCTTGGGGGGCGGCACTAATGAAAAACTGTTTTTT
abundance: -; d_gene: -; v_gene: TRBV7-9; j_gene: TRBJ1-2; CDR3aa: CASSLDSNYGYTF; CDR3nt: TGTGCCAGCAGCCTTGACAGCAACTATGGCTACACCTTC
abundance: few; d_gene: -; v_gene: TRBV12-3/TRBV12-4; j_gene: TRBJ1-2; CDR3aa: CASTLEMDYGYTF; CDR3nt: TGTGCCAGCACCTTGGAAATGGACTATGGCTACACCTTC
abundance: once; d_gene: -; v_gene: TRBV6-6; j_gene: TRBJ2-3; CDR3aa: CASRHPVGVTDTQYF; CDR3nt: TGTGCCAGCAGACACCCGGTGGGGGTGACAGATACGCAGTATTTT
abundance: -; d_gene: -; v_gene: TRBV29-1; j_gene: TRBJ2-7; CDR3aa: CSVGGESGPRAYEQYF; CDR3nt: TGCAGCGTTGGGGGGGAAAGCGGCCCGAGGGCCTACGAGCAGTACTTC
abundance: -; d_gene: TRBD1; v_gene: TRBV3-1/TRBV3-2; j_gene: TRBJ1-1; CDR3aa: CASSQPHGKGAGTEAFF; CDR3nt: TGTGCCAGCAGCCAACCCCATGGGAAGGGGGCCGGCACTGAAGCTTTCTTT
abundance: -; d_gene: TRBD2; v_gene: TRBV2; j_gene: TRBJ2-7; CDR3aa: CASSEGLAGAYEQYF; CDR3nt: TGTGCCAGCAGTGAAGGACTAGCGGGGGCCTACGAGCAGTACTTC
abundance: -; d_gene: TRBD1; v_gene: TRBV27; j_gene: TRBJ1-5; CDR3aa: CASSSQGVNQPQHF; CDR3nt: TGTGCCAGCAGTTCCCAGGGGGTCAATCAGCCCCAGCATTTT
abundance: -; d_gene: TRBD1; v_gene: TRBV2; j_gene: TRBJ1-1; CDR3aa: CASKGQPIEGEAFF; CDR3nt: TGTGCCAGCAAGGGACAGCCAATTGAAGGCGAAGCTTTCTTT
abundance: -; d_gene: TRBD1; v_gene: TRBV6-5; j_gene: TRBJ2-7; CDR3aa: CASQPGTGGSYEQYF; CDR3nt: TGTGCCAGCCAACCCGGGACAGGGGGCTCCTACGAGCAGTACTTC
abundance: -; d_gene: TRBD2; v_gene: TRBV11-2; j_gene: TRBJ2-5; CDR3aa: CASSREGAIQETQYF; CDR3nt: TGTGCCAGCAGCCGGGAGGGAGCGATCCAAGAGACCCAGTACTTC
abundance: -; d_gene: TRBD1; v_gene: TRBV10-3; j_gene: TRBJ2-6; CDR3aa: CAISDLGQGARGANVLTF; CDR3nt: TGTGCCATCAGTGACCTGGGACAGGGGGCGCGAGGGGCCAACGTCCTGACTTTC
abundance: -; d_gene: -; v_gene: TRBV10-3; j_gene: TRBJ2-2; CDR3aa: CAISGRVNTGELFF; CDR3nt: TGTGCCATCAGTGGGCGAGTGAACACCGGGGAGCTGTTTTTT
abundance: -; d_gene: -; v_gene: TRBV19; j_gene: TRBJ2-5; CDR3aa: CASSRGQGVQETQYF; CDR3nt: TGTGCCAGTAGTAGAGGCCAGGGTGTCCAAGAGACCCAGTACTTC
abundance: -; d_gene: -; v_gene: TRBV5-1; j_gene: TRBJ1-1; CDR3aa: CASSLDIYMNTEAFF; CDR3nt: TGCGCCAGCAGCTTGGACATATACATGAACACTGAAGCTTTCTTT
abundance: -; d_gene: -; v_gene: TRBV11-2; j_gene: TRBJ2-7; CDR3aa: CASSLSGTVTAYEQYF; CDR3nt: TGTGCCAGCAGCTTAAGCGGCACGGTGACCGCCTACGAGCAGTACTTC
abundance: -; d_gene: TRBD1; v_gene: TRBV18; j_gene: TRBJ2-7; CDR3aa: CASSSETGGSYEQYF; CDR3nt: TGTGCCAGCTCATCGGAGACAGGGGGCTCCTACGAGCAGTACTTC
abundance: -; d_gene: -; v_gene: TRBV28; j_gene: TRBJ1-5; CDR3aa: CASWVLNQPQHF; CDR3nt: TGTGCCAGCTGGGTTTTGAATCAGCCCCAGCATTTT
abundance: -; d_gene: -; v_gene: TRBV4-2; j_gene: TRBJ1-6; CDR3aa: CASSPSGATGSPLHF; CDR3nt: TGTGCCAGCAGCCCTTCCGGGGCCACGGGGTCACCCCTCCACTTT
abundance: -; d_gene: TRBD1; v_gene: TRBV11-2; j_gene: TRBJ1-3; CDR3aa: CASSMTGSDGNTIYF; CDR3nt: TGTGCCAGCAGCATGACAGGGTCTGATGGAAACACCATATATTTT
abundance: -; d_gene: -; v_gene: TRBV30; j_gene: TRBJ1-6; CDR3aa: CAWKGEFTPLHF; CDR3nt: TGTGCCTGGAAGGGCGAATTCACCCCCCTCCACTTT
abundance: -; d_gene: -; v_gene: TRBV19; j_gene: TRBJ1-5; CDR3aa: CASSNSNQPQHF; CDR3nt: TGTGCCAGTAGTAATAGCAATCAGCCCCAGCATTTT
abundance: -; d_gene: -; v_gene: TRBV13; j_gene: TRBJ2-1; CDR3aa: CASSWEPGHYNEQFF; CDR3nt: TGTGCCAGCAGCTGGGAACCGGGACACTACAATGAGCAGTTCTTC
abundance: once; d_gene: -; v_gene: TRBV3-1/TRBV3-2; j_gene: TRBJ1-3; CDR3aa: CASSQELAVAGNTIYF; CDR3nt: TGTGCCAGCAGCCAAGAATTGGCAGTAGCTGGAAACACCATATATTTT
abundance: -; d_gene: TRBD2; v_gene: TRBV7-9; j_gene: TRBJ2-7; CDR3aa: CAVPFPSGSYEQYF; CDR3nt: TGTGCCGTCCCGTTTCCTAGCGGATCCTACGAGCAGTACTTC
abundance: -; d_gene: TRBD1; v_gene: TRBV5-5; j_gene: TRBJ2-7; CDR3aa: CASSLGGRGSIYEQYF; CDR3nt: TGTGCCAGCAGCTTGGGTGGCAGGGGGTCTATCTACGAGCAGTACTTC
abundance: once; d_gene: TRBD1; v_gene: TRBV7-9; j_gene: TRBJ1-3; CDR3aa: CASSHGTDSGNTIYF; CDR3nt: TGTGCCAGCAGCCACGGGACAGACTCTGGAAACACCATATATTTT
abundance: few; d_gene: -; v_gene: TRBV7-9; j_gene: TRBJ1-6; CDR3aa: CASTGVGSPLHF; CDR3nt: TGTGCCAGTACCGGGGTGGGTTCACCCCTCCACTTT
abundance: -; d_gene: -; v_gene: TRBV19; j_gene: TRBJ2-7; CDR3aa: CASSDVPESYEQYF; CDR3nt: TGTGCCAGTAGCGACGTGCCAGAATCCTACGAGCAGTACTTC
abundance: -; d_gene: TRBD1; v_gene: TRBV5-1; j_gene: TRBJ2-7; CDR3aa: CASSSSPGQGAYEQYF; CDR3nt: TGCGCCAGCAGCTCTAGCCCGGGACAGGGGGCTTACGAGCAGTACTTC
abundance: -; d_gene: -; v_gene: TRBV5-6; j_gene: TRBJ2-3; CDR3aa: CASSLGAPGQLTDTQYF; CDR3nt: TGTGCCAGCAGCCTTGGTGCCCCGGGACAACTCACAGATACGCAGTATTTT
abundance: -; d_gene: TRBD1; v_gene: TRBV6-5; j_gene: TRBJ1-2; CDR3aa: CASFGQGVYGYTF; CDR3nt: TGTGCCAGCTTCGGACAGGGGGTTTATGGCTACACCTTC
abundance: -; d_gene: -; v_gene: TRBV3-1/TRBV3-2; j_gene: TRBJ2-6; CDR3aa: CASSQEDGLQSGANVLTF; CDR3nt: TGTGCCAGCAGCCAGGAAGATGGCCTACAATCTGGGGCCAACGTCCTGACTTTC
abundance: -; d_gene: -; v_gene: TRBV9; j_gene: TRBJ2-3; CDR3aa: CASSATFTDTQYF; CDR3nt: TGTGCCAGCAGCGCAACTTTTACAGATACGCAGTATTTT
abundance: -; d_gene: TRBD1; v_gene: TRBV2; j_gene: TRBJ1-1; CDR3aa: CASRSRTGGTNEAFF; CDR3nt: TGTGCCAGCAGATCCCGGACAGGGGGTACGAATGAAGCTTTCTTT
abundance: -; d_gene: -; v_gene: TRBV7-9; j_gene: TRBJ2-3; CDR3aa: CASSPGGDTQYF; CDR3nt: TGTGCCAGCAGCCCAGGGGGGGATACGCAGTATTTT
abundance: -; d_gene: TRBD2; v_gene: TRBV2; j_gene: TRBJ2-7; CDR3aa: CASSASGGPAYEQYF; CDR3nt: TGTGCCAGCAGTGCTAGCGGGGGTCCCGCCTACGAGCAGTACTTC
abundance: -; d_gene: -; v_gene: TRBV25-1; j_gene: TRBJ2-2; CDR3aa: CASRGRDTGELFF; CDR3nt: TGTGCCAGCAGGGGACGGGACACCGGGGAGCTGTTTTTT
abundance: -; d_gene: -; v_gene: TRBV3-1/TRBV3-2; j_gene: TRBJ2-7; CDR3aa: CASSQDAKQEYF; CDR3nt: TGTGCCAGCAGCCAAGATGCCAAGCAGGAGTACTTC
abundance: -; d_gene: -; v_gene: TRBV7-8; j_gene: TRBJ1-4; CDR3aa: CASNKQGRRANEKLFF; CDR3nt: TGTGCCAGCAACAAACAGGGAAGGAGGGCTAATGAAAAACTGTTTTTT
abundance: -; d_gene: TRBD1; v_gene: TRBV30; j_gene: TRBJ2-2; CDR3aa: CAWDRGNVNTGELFF; CDR3nt: TGTGCCTGGGACAGGGGGAACGTTAACACCGGGGAGCTGTTTTTT
abundance: once; d_gene: -; v_gene: TRBV29-1; j_gene: TRBJ1-1; CDR3aa: CSVVDAMNTEAFF; CDR3nt: TGCAGCGTTGTGGACGCCATGAACACTGAAGCTTTCTTT
abundance: -; d_gene: TRBD1; v_gene: TRBV19; j_gene: TRBJ2-5; CDR3aa: CASSMGIGQARETQYF; CDR3nt: TGTGCCAGTAGTATGGGTATCGGACAGGCTCGAGAGACCCAGTACTTC
abundance: -; d_gene: -; v_gene: TRBV7-8; j_gene: TRBJ1-3; CDR3aa: CASSPGRGGNTIYF; CDR3nt: TGTGCCAGCAGCCCAGGAAGGGGTGGAAACACCATATATTTT
abundance: -; d_gene: -; v_gene: TRBV28; j_gene: TRBJ1-6; CDR3aa: CASSRPGQHYNSPLHF; CDR3nt: TGTGCCAGCAGTCGACCAGGCCAACACTATAATTCACCCCTCCACTTT
abundance: -; d_gene: -; v_gene: TRBV7-9; j_gene: TRBJ2-3; CDR3aa: CASSRDTQYF; CDR3nt: TGTGCCAGCAGCCGCGATACGCAGTATTTT
abundance: -; d_gene: TRBD2; v_gene: TRBV9; j_gene: TRBJ2-2; CDR3aa: CASSVTLAGTGELFF; CDR3nt: TGTGCCAGCAGCGTAACACTAGCGGGAACCGGGGAGCTGTTTTTT
abundance: few; d_gene: -; v_gene: TRBV7-2; j_gene: TRBJ1-5; CDR3aa: CASSLDGPLGSNQPQHF; CDR3nt: TGTGCCAGCAGCTTAGACGGGCCTTTGGGGAGCAATCAGCCCCAGCATTTT
abundance: -; d_gene: -; v_gene: TRBV18; j_gene: TRBJ1-1; CDR3aa: CASSPGLNTEAFF; CDR3nt: TGTGCCAGCTCACCCGGGTTGAACACTGAAGCTTTCTTT
abundance: -; d_gene: -; v_gene: TRBV27; j_gene: TRBJ2-3; CDR3aa: CASSLGPPTDTQYF; CDR3nt: TGTGCCAGCAGTTTAGGTCCACCCACAGATACGCAGTATTTT
abundance: -; d_gene: -; v_gene: TRBV6-5; j_gene: TRBJ2-6; CDR3aa: CASVGGSGANVLTF; CDR3nt: TGTGCCAGCGTTGGCGGCTCTGGGGCCAACGTCCTGACTTTC
abundance: -; d_gene: TRBD1; v_gene: TRBV9; j_gene: TRBJ2-6; CDR3aa: CASRHQGAHSGANVLTF; CDR3nt: TGTGCCAGCAGGCACCAGGGGGCCCACTCTGGGGCCAACGTCCTGACTTTC
abundance: -; d_gene: -; v_gene: TRBV19; j_gene: TRBJ2-2; CDR3aa: CASNPRGGNTGELFF; CDR3nt: TGTGCCAGTAACCCCCGAGGGGGAAACACCGGGGAGCTGTTTTTT